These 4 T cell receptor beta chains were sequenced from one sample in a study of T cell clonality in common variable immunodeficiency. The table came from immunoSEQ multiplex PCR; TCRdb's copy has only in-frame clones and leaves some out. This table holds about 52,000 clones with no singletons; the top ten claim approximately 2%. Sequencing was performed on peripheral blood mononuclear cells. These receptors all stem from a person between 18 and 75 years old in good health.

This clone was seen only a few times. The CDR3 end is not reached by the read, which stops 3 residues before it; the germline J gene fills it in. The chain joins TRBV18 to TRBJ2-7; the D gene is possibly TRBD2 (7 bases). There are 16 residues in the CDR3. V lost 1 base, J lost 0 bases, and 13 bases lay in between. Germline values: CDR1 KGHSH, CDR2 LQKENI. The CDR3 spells CASSPQGGGYSYEQYF. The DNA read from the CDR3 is TGTGCCAGCTCACCACAGGGGGGGGGATACTCCTACGAG.

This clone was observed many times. The sequenced part of the CDR3 DNA is TGTGCCAGCAGCTTCTTTGAGGACACTGAA. Residues: CASSFFEDTE. The entire CDR3 sequence reads CASSFFEDTEAFF. The rearrangement links TRBV7-9 to TRBJ1-1; D not certain. The read gets to within 3 residues of the CDR3 end, and the germline J gene fills in the rest. There are 13 residues in the CDR3. V was pared by 3 bases and J by 3 bases, with 8 bases between. Germline loops: CDR1 SEHNR, CDR2 FQNEAQ (reference sequence).

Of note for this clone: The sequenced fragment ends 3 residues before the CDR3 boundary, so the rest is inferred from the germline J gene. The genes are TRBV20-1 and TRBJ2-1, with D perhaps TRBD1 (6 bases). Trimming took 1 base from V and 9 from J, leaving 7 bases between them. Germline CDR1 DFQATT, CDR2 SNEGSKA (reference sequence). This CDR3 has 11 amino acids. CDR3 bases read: TGCAGTGCTAGAGGGGGGCTTGAG. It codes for CSARGGLE. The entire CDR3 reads CSARGGLEQFF.

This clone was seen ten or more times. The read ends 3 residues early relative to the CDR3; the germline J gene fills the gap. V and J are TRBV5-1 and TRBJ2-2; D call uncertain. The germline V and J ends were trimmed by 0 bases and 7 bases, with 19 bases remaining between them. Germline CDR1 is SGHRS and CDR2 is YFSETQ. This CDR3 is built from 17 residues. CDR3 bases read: TGCGCCAGCAGCTTGGTGGCGGATCCGTCCCGAGGCGGGGAG. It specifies CASSLVADPSRGGE. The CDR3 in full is CASSLVADPSRGGELFF.